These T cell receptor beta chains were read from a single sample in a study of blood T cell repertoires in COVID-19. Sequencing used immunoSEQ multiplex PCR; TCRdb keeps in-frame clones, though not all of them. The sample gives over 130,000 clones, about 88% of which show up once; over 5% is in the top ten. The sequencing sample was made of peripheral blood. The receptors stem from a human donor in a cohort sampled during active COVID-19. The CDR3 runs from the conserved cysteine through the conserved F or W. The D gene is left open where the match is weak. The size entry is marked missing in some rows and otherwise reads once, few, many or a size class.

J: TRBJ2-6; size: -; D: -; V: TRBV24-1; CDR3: CATSDLRGANVLTF; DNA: TGTGCCACCAGTGACCTTCGTGGGGCCAACGTCCTGACTTTC
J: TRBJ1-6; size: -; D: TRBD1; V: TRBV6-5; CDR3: CASSRDSNNSPLHF; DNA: TGTGCCAGCAGTAGGGACAGTAATAATTCACCCCTCCACTTT
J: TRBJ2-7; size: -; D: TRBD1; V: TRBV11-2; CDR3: CASSFQGARYEQYF; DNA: TGTGCCAGCAGCTTTCAGGGGGCGCGGTACGAGCAGTACTTC
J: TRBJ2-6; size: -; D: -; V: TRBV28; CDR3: CASSFRASGANVLTF; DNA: TGTGCCAGCAGTTTCAGGGCCTCTGGGGCCAACGTCCTGACTTTC
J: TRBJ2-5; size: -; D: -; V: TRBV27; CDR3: CASSPRPYRVNQETQYF; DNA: TGTGCCAGCAGTCCTAGGCCTTACAGGGTAAACCAAGAGACCCAGTACTTC
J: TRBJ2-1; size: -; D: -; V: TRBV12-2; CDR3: CASRPLRGGPSYNEQFF; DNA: TGTGCAAGTCGCCCACTCCGCGGGGGCCCTTCCTACAATGAGCAGTTCTTC
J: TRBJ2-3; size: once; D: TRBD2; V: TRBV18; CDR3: CASTEGGPLADTQYF; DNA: TGTGCCAGCACCGAGGGAGGGCCGTTGGCAGATACGCAGTATTTT
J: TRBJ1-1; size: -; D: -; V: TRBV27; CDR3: CASSPWAGGMTEAFF; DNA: TGTGCCAGCAGTCCTTGGGCCGGGGGGATGACTGAAGCTTTCTTT
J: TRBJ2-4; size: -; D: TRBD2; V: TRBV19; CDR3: CASSLFFGGKAKNIQYF; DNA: TGTGCCAGTAGTCTGTTCTTCGGGGGGAAGGCCAAAAACATTCAGTACTTC
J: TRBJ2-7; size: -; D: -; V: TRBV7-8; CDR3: CASSRRTAYEQYF; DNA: TGTGCCAGCAGCCGTAGGACAGCCTACGAGCAGTACTTC
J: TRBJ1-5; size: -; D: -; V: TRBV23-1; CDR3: CATRTVVSPQHF; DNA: TGCGCCACCCGGACAGTTGTGTCACCCCAGCATTTT
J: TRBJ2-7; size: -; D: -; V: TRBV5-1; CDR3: CASSLEAGFGEQYF; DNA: TGCGCCAGCAGCTTGGAGGCGGGGTTCGGCGAGCAGTACTTC
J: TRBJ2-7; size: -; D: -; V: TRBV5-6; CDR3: CASSLAPSGGEQYF; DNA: TGTGCCAGCAGCTTGGCGCCGAGCGGAGGGGAGCAGTACTTC
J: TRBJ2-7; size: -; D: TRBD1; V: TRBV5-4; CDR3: CASRKRGQTYEQYF; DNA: TGTGCCAGCAGGAAGAGGGGACAGACCTACGAGCAGTACTTC
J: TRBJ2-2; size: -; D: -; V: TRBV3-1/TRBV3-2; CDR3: CASSQESRDITGELFF; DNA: TGTGCCAGCAGCCAAGAGTCCCGGGACATTACCGGGGAGCTGTTTTTT
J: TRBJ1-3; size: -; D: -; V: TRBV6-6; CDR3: CATLGKSSGNTIYF; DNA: TGTGCCACCCTAGGAAAAAGTTCTGGAAACACCATATATTTT
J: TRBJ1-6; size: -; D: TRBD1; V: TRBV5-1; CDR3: CASSGTTGDHRNSPLHF; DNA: TGCGCCAGCAGCGGAACGACAGGGGATCATAGGAATTCACCCCTCCACTTT
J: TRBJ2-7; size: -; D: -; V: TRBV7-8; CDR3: CASSLGSQVTSYGHEQYF; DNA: TGTGCCAGCAGCTTAGGTTCGCAGGTAACGTCTTATGGCCACGAGCAGTACTTC
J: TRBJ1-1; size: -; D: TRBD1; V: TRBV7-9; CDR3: CASSIRQGGGTEAFF; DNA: TGTGCCAGCAGCATAAGACAGGGGGGAGGCACTGAAGCTTTCTTT
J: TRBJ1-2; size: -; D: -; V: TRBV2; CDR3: CASSEGERPDYGYTF; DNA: TGTGCCAGCAGTGAAGGGGAGCGCCCGGACTATGGCTACACCTTC
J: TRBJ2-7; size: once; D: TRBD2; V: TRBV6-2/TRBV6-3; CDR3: CASSGPGLATYEQYF; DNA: TGTGCCAGCAGTGGCCCAGGACTAGCAACCTACGAGCAGTACTTC